These 10 T cell receptor beta chains share one sample of origin, sequenced in a study of T cells in Graves' hyperthyroidism and ophthalmopathy. From RNA transcripts, TCR beta CDR3 regions were amplified. First-round RT-PCR of the TCR CDR3 relied on the HTBI primer set. TCRdb passed the multiplex PCR reads through MiXCR, listing each CDR3 protein once. The sample consists of roughly 420,000 distinct CDR3 sequences, less than 20% of them appearing once. Sequencing used blood. The receptors originated from a woman aged 18-29 years with Graves' hyperthyroidism.

This clonotype turned up a few times. The chain has TRBV10-3 and TRBJ1-2; tentative D call: TRBD1 (5 bases). This CDR3 comprises 12 residues. The germline V and J ends were trimmed by 0 bases and 7 bases, with 6 bases remaining between them. The germline V gene has CDR1 ENHRY and CDR2 SYGVKD. This chain's CDR3 is CAISESGVGYTF. CDR3 nucleotide sequence: TGTGCCATCAGTGAGTCGGGGGTTGGCTACACCTTC.

This clonotype was counted ten times or more. The chain is built from TRBV28 and TRBJ2-6; weak D call: TRBD2 (5 bases). With 3 bases removed from V and 2 bases from J, the gap between germline ends came to 8 bases. The CDR3 sequence is 15 residues long. Germline V CDR1 and CDR2: MDHEN, SYDVKM. The CDR3 DNA follows: TGTGCCAGCAGTTTCGAGGGAGCTGGGGCCAACGTCCTGACTTTC. This gives the protein CASSFEGAGANVLTF. Full variable domain (missing parts from reference TRBV28 and TRBJ2-6): DVKVTQSSRYLVKRTGEKVFLECVQDMDHENMFWYRQDPGLGLRLIYFSYDVKMKEKGDIPEGYSVSREKKERFSLILESASTNQTSMYLCASSFEGAGANVLTFGAGSRLTVL.

V and J are TRBV9 and TRBJ2-3, with TRBD2 identical over 8 bases. Germline lookup yields CDR1 SGDLS and CDR2 YYNGEE. The CDR3 totals 16 residues. After removal of 3 bases from V and 5 bases from J, the junction contained 11 bases not matched to a gene. As DNA, the CDR3 is TGTGCCAGCAGCGAAATCGGGGGGGCCTTTGGAGATACGCAGTATTTT. It is translated as CASSEIGGAFGDTQYF.

This sequence joins TRBV13 and TRBJ2-1, with 7 nucleotides matching TRBD1. Unmatched junction bases numbered 11, after V lost 5 bases and J lost 7 bases. Germline values: CDR1 PRHDT, CDR2 FYEKMQ (reference sequence). There are 15 residues in the CDR3. Here the CDR3 DNA reads TGTGCCAGCAGCCGCCGGGAAGGGGGCACGAATGAGCAGTTCTTC. Translation: CASSRREGGTNEQFF.

This clonotype was detected many times. The chain employs TRBV7-9 and TRBJ2-5; D possibly corresponds to TRBD1 (6 bases). The V gene lost 5 bases and the J gene lost 5 bases, with 21 bases spanning the gap. This CDR3 contains 16 residues. CDR1 and CDR2 from the germline V gene are SEHNR and FQNEAQ (reference sequence). The CDR3 bases are TGTGCCAGCAGCGTCCTTACAGGGTCTCAAAGGGAGACCCAGTACTTC. Protein product: CASSVLTGSQRETQYF. Complete variable domain (other parts from reference TRBV7-9 and TRBJ2-5): DTGVSQNPRHKITKRGQNVTFRCDPISEHNRLYWYRQTLGQGPEFLTYFQNEAQLEKSRLLSDRFSAERPKGSFSTLEIQRTEQGDSAMYLCASSVLTGSQRETQYFGPGTRLLVL.

A note on this clonotype: Just one base apart from a much larger clone, this may be a read error. This chain links TRBV12-3 or TRBV12-4 with TRBJ1-3; possible D gene TRBD1, 6 bases. This CDR3 spans 15 amino acids. Trimming took off 4 bases at V and 0 bases at J, with 10 bases between the two ends. CDR3 sequence reads: CASSSDSFSGNTIYF. CDR3 DNA: TGTGCCAGCAGTTCGGACAGTTTCTCTGGAAACACCATATATTTT.

The chain links TRBV6-6 to TRBJ2-1; 8 positions agree with TRBD2. Germline V lookup: CDR1 MNHNY, CDR2 SVGAGI (reference sequence). The CDR3 has 15 residues. J lost 8 bases, V lost 0 bases, and 6 bases had no gene match. CDR3 DNA: TGTGCCAGCAGTTACTCTTCGGGGGGGGGCTATGAGCAGTTCTTC. Translating it yields CASSYSSGGGYEQFF.

V and J are TRBV6-5 and TRBJ1-1; D is uncertain. V lost 0 bases and J lost 4, with 12 bases in between. Germline V gene lookup returns CDR1 MNHEY and CDR2 SVGAGI. The CDR3 spans 15 residues. Here the CDR3 DNA reads TGTGCCAGCAGTTACTCGTCGGCCCGGGCCACTGAAGCTTTCTTT. Protein sequence: CASSYSSARATEAFF.

This clonotype was found many times. The chain recombines TRBV12-3 or TRBV12-4 with TRBJ2-7, with 7 bases fitting TRBD1. Losses at the gene ends were 3 bases for V and 3 bases for J; bases not matched to a gene: 5. The CDR3 length is 14 residues. CDR3 protein: CASSFWDSIYEQYF. DNA for the CDR3: TGTGCCAGCAGTTTCTGGGACAGCATCTACGAGCAGTACTTC.

This sequence joins TRBV10-3 and TRBJ1-3, with TRBD1 matching over 11 bases. This CDR3 has 17 residues. Losses at the gene ends were 4 bases for V and 4 bases for J; bases not matched to a gene: 9. CDR1 ENHRY and CDR2 SYGVKD come from the germline V gene. The CDR3 nucleotides read TGTGCCATCAGTGCCAGGACAGGGGGCGCGGGAGGAAACACCATATATTTT. Protein: CAISARTGGAGGNTIYF.